This T cell receptor beta chain was recovered during a study of cytomegalovirus exposure and HLA in healthy donors. Whole-study context: Early released data comprised about 85 million unique TCRs from HLA-typed donors. Study observations and caveats: When analyzed later, a missense DCLRE1C variant was found to be linked to TCR beta V- and J-gene trimming. Across HLA loci, a later analysis found differing TCR association rates, with DRB1 most and HLA-C fewest. An Asian-associated ancestry cluster reportedly showed fewer N-insertions than the approximately 630-donor mean in a later analysis.

In regard to this clone: Its antigen is unknown.

This PCR relied on a set of 60 Vbeta primers and 13 Jbeta primers. The data were produced by immunoSEQ multiplex PCR, yet TCRdb's version contains in-frame clones alone and is incomplete. The sample yields roughly 190,000 clones, around four fifths seen once. There are 15 residues in the CDR3. The germline V gene encodes CDR1 MNHEY and CDR2 SMNVEV (reference sequence). Between the trimmed V and J ends, which lost 7 bases and 5 bases, there was a span of 18 bases. V and J are TRBV27 and TRBJ2-1, with a weak D call TRBD2 (5 bases). The sequence derives from a female donor in good health and CMV-seronegative. Material: PBMCs. In DNA form, the CDR3 reads TGTGCCAGCACCTCCGGGGAGACTCCCCACAATGAGCAGTTCTTC. The encoded protein is CASTSGETPHNEQFF.